The T cell receptor beta chain under discussion was sequenced for a study of early stage breast cancer tumors. V lost 4 bases and J lost 6, with 15 bases in between. Germline CDR1 SGHDT, CDR2 YYEEEE. This CDR3 has 14 amino acids. The assay was immunoSEQ multiplex PCR, and TCRdb's table has in-frame clones only and misses some. The sample yields fewer than 90,000 clones, roughly three quarters seen once. The chain carries TRBV5-6 and TRBJ2-3; weak D call: TRBD2 (5 bases). The source of this sequence is a person between 60 and 69 years old with breast cancer. Sequencing was carried out using blood. In DNA form, the CDR3 reads TGTGCCAGCAGCACAAATCCTAGCAGCGATACGCAGTATTTT. Amino acids: CASSTNPSSDTQYF.